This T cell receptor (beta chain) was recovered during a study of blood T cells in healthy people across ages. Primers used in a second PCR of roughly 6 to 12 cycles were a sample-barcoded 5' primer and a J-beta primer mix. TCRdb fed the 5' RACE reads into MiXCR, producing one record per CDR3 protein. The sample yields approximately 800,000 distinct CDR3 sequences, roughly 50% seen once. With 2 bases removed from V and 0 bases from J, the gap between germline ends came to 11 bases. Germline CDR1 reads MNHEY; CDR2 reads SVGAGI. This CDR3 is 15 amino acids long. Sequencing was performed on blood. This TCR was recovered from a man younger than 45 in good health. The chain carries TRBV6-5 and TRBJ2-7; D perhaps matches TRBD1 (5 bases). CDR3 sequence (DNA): TGTGCCAGCAGTTACGGCACAGGAGACTCCTACGAGCAGTACTTC. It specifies CASSYGTGDSYEQYF.